This T cell receptor (beta chain) was documented in a study of blood T cell repertoires in COVID-19. The repertoire was sequenced with immunoSEQ multiplex PCR; TCRdb's copy has only in-frame clones and lacks some. The sample holds 150,000 to 200,000 clones, approximately 87% seen once. CDR3 size: 16 residues. The J segment lost 0 bases and the V segment lost 3 bases, leaving 1 base of the junction unmatched. Germline lookup yields CDR1 LGHNT and CDR2 FRNRAP. V and J are TRBV12-5 and TRBJ2-5; 13 nucleotides line up with TRBD2. The source is a woman in her sixties with COVID-19, enrolled during active disease. The sample consisted of peripheral blood. In nucleotides, the CDR3 is TGTGCTAGTGGTTTAGGGACTAGCGGGGACCAAGAGACCCAGTACTTC. Amino acid sequence: CASGLGTSGDQETQYF.